One sample yielded the 16 T cell receptor beta chains listed below, sequenced in a study of Ad26.COV2.S vaccination and SARS-CoV-2 variants. Assay: immunoSEQ multiplex PCR; the TCRdb copy retains only in-frame clones and omits some. The sample carries a few hundred thousand clones, around 87% recorded once. Treatment: roughly 20 received Ad26.COV2.S at low or high dose, single or two shots; about 5 received placebo; per-sample allocation not given. Samples analyzed were those drawn on day 63 after the first vaccine or placebo injection. The sample here was peripheral blood, taken in a trial of Ad26.COV2.S vaccine versus placebo. These receptors came from a person aged 18-65 years who received the Ad26.COV2.S COVID-19 vaccine or a placebo.

This clone has a handful of counts. The chain has TRBV7-9 and TRBJ1-2; no clear D gene. Per germline, CDR1 SEHNR and CDR2 FQNEAQ (reference sequence). Between the trimmed V and J ends, which lost 1 base and 2 bases, there was a span of 2 bases. The CDR3 totals 12 residues. The CDR3 protein is CASSLGNYGYTF. The CDR3 DNA sequence: TGTGCCAGCAGCTTAGGAAACTATGGCTACACCTTC.

The V gene is TRBV7-9, the J gene TRBJ1-4; maybe TRBD1 (5 bases). V was cut by 6 bases and J by 6 bases, with 17 bases left in between. The CDR3 sequence is 15 residues long. CDR1 is SEHNR, CDR2 FQNEAQ, per germline (reference sequence). DNA for the CDR3: TGTGCCAGCAGGCATGCAGGGTCGGCAGATGAAAAACTGTTTTTT. It codes for CASRHAGSADEKLFF.

The gene calls are TRBV4-1 and TRBJ2-7; D is possibly TRBD1 (5 bases). V lost 0 bases, J lost 6 bases, and 9 bases lay in between. The V gene's germline CDR1 is MGHRA and CDR2 YSYEKL. The CDR3 extends over 13 amino acids. The CDR3 DNA follows: TGCGCCAGCAGCCAAGACAAGGGGCGCGAGCAGTACTTC. It translates to CASSQDKGREQYF.

The chain joins TRBV10-3 to TRBJ2-2; weak D call: TRBD2 (5 bases). Germline V gene lookup returns CDR1 ENHRY and CDR2 SYGVKD. The V and J ends lost 3 bases and 5 bases respectively, with 10 bases between them. The CDR3 totals 14 residues. The CDR3 protein is CAISDGRKTGELFF. The CDR3 coding sequence is TGTGCCATCAGTGATGGGAGAAAAACCGGGGAGCTGTTTTTT.

The chain recombines TRBV2 with TRBJ1-4; a weak D match, TRBD1 (6 bases). CDR1 and CDR2 (germline): SNHLY, FYNNEI. The CDR3 length is 13 residues. The V and J ends lost 9 bases and 3 bases respectively, with 11 bases between them. DNA for the CDR3: TGTGCCAGTACGACAGGACCTAATGAAAAACTGTTTTTT. Translating it yields CASTTGPNEKLFF. The whole variable domain, filled in from reference TRBV2 and TRBJ1-4, reads EPEVTQTPSHQVTQMGQEVILRCVPISNHLYFYWYRQILGQKVEFLVSFYNNEISEKSEIFDDQFSVERPDGSNFTLKIRSTKLEDSAMYFCASTTGPNEKLFFGSGTQLSVL.

The chain recombines TRBV18 with TRBJ2-3, with 7 bases identical to TRBD1. V trimming: 6 bases; J trimming: 4 bases; junction bases outside the gene matches: 7. This CDR3 spans 14 amino acids. Germline V gives CDR1 KGHSH, CDR2 LQKENI. CDR3 sequence reads: CASSFDRAADTQYF. The CDR3 nucleotides are TGTGCCAGCTCCTTCGACAGGGCGGCAGATACGCAGTATTTT. Full variable domain (remainder filled in from reference TRBV18 and TRBJ2-3): NAGVMQNPRHLVRRRGQEARLRCSPMKGHSHVYWYRQLPEEGLKFMVYLQKENIIDESGMPKERFSAEFPKEGPSILRIQQVVRGDSAAYFCASSFDRAADTQYFGPGTRLTVL.

The gene calls are TRBV7-9 and TRBJ2-5; D not certain. Deletions cut 1 base from V and 2 bases from J, with 8 bases between. From germline, CDR1 is SEHNR and CDR2 FQNEAQ (reference sequence). This CDR3 is built from 14 residues. The CDR3 nucleotides are TGTGCCAGCAGCTTAGTCCAACTACAAGAGACCCAGTACTTC. This translates into CASSLVQLQETQYF.

CDR3 DNA sequence: TGTGCCAGCAGTTGGACGGGGGTCCACACAGATACGCAGTATTTT. This sequence encodes CASSWTGVHTDTQYF. This rearrangement joins TRBV6-2 or TRBV6-3 to TRBJ2-3; D perhaps matches TRBD2 (6 bases). CDR1 and CDR2 from the germline V gene are MNHEY and SVGEGT. V was shortened by 4 bases and J by 2 bases, with 13 bases between the two germline ends. This CDR3 comprises 15 residues.

The chain recombines TRBV13 with TRBJ2-7; 7 bases align to TRBD1. Germline trimming cut 1 base from V and 2 bases from J; bases unmatched to any gene: 5. The CDR3 has 15 amino acids. Germline assignment: CDR1 PRHDT and CDR2 FYEKMQ (reference sequence). This CDR3 is CASSLVGTETYEQYF. As DNA, the CDR3 is TGTGCCAGCAGCTTAGTTGGGACAGAAACCTACGAGCAGTACTTC.

This rearrangement joins TRBV19 to TRBJ1-5; D unclear. Germline CDR1 LNHDA, CDR2 SQIVND (reference sequence). V gave up 5 bases and J gave up 4 bases, with 15 bases separating them. The CDR3 runs 15 residues. CDR3 coding DNA: TGTGCCAGTAGTTCCGGCGGAGGTTGGAATCAGCCCCAGCATTTT. It is translated as CASSSGGGWNQPQHF.

V usage is TRBV9 and J usage is TRBJ2-2; 7 bases are a match to TRBD2. Germline values: CDR1 SGDLS, CDR2 YYNGEE. V dropped 3 bases and J dropped 1; count of bases not matched to a gene: 3. This CDR3 comprises 15 residues. Here the CDR3 DNA reads TGTGCCAGCAGCGCCCGGGGGGTGAACACCGGGGAGCTGTTTTTT. This encodes CASSARGVNTGELFF. Filled out from reference TRBV9 and TRBJ2-2, the complete variable domain reads DSGVTQTPKHLITATGQRVTLRCSPRSGDLSVYWYQQSLDQGLQFLIQYYNGEERAKGNILERFSAQQFPDLHSELNLSSLELGDSALYFCASSARGVNTGELFFGEGSRLTVL.

The CDR3 spells CASSLDRTGGAQFF. In nucleotides, the CDR3 is TGTGCCAGCAGCTTAGATAGGACAGGGGGCGCACAGTTCTTC. The chain uses TRBV7-3 and TRBJ2-1; 11 bases map to TRBD1. The V gene end was trimmed by 2 bases and the J gene end by 13 bases; junction bases not matched to a gene: 7. The CDR3 is made up of 14 amino acids. CDR1 is SGHTA and CDR2 is FQGTGA in the germline V gene.

The chain uses TRBV20-1 and TRBJ2-3; the D gene is possibly TRBD2 (7 bases). In germline, CDR1 is DFQATT, CDR2 SNEGSKA (reference sequence). The CDR3 length is 14 residues. V was clipped by 3 bases and J by 3 bases, with 13 bases between them. The CDR3 bases are TGCAGTGCTAGTTGGGGGGGCCGGACAGATACGCAGTATTTT. Encoded protein: CSASWGGRTDTQYF.

V and J are TRBV6-6 and TRBJ2-3; no reliable D call. The germline V gene has CDR1 MNHNY and CDR2 SVGAGI (reference sequence). V lost 3 bases, J lost 5 bases, and 6 bases lay in between. This CDR3 has 12 amino acids. As DNA, the CDR3 is TGTGCCAGCAGTTATGCGGAAGATACGCAGTATTTT. As protein: CASSYAEDTQYF.

This chain's CDR3 is CASSQDRGAHNEQFF. The CDR3 coding sequence is TGCGCCAGCAGCCAGGACAGGGGTGCCCACAATGAGCAGTTCTTC. V usage is TRBV4-3 and J usage is TRBJ2-1, with 9 bases that match TRBD1. The germline V gene has CDR1 LGHNA and CDR2 YSLEER. Trimming at V came to 3 bases and at J to 5 bases, leaving 5 bases not matched to a gene. The CDR3 runs to 15 residues.

The CDR3 DNA follows: TGCGCCAGCAGCCAAGAAGCGGGTGATCAGCGCATTCCCACCTACGAGCAGTACTTC. It codes for CASSQEAGDQRIPTYEQYF. The V call is TRBV4-3, the J call TRBJ2-7; D may be TRBD2 (6 bases). V lost 0 bases and J 2 bases, leaving 23 bases between the germline ends. This CDR3 is built from 19 residues. Germline values: CDR1 LGHNA, CDR2 YSLEER.